This passage covers 9 T cell receptor beta chains from one sample sequenced in a study of T cell responses to AZD1222 COVID-19 vaccine. The data were produced by immunoSEQ multiplex PCR, yet TCRdb's version contains in-frame clones alone and is incomplete. The sample consists of more than 95,000 clones, about 87% of them appearing once. Material: peripheral blood, obtained on day 0 of AZD1222 vaccination. These receptors were collected from an adult in good health.

The rearrangement links TRBV4-3 to TRBJ2-1, with D unclear. V lost 0 bases and J lost 7, with 13 bases in between. CDR1 and CDR2 from the germline V gene are LGHNA and YSLEER. The CDR3 extends over 15 amino acids. CDR3 coding DNA: TGCGCCAGCAGCCAAGATGAACCTGCGAGAAATGAGCAGTTCTTC. It is translated as CASSQDEPARNEQFF.

This chain joins TRBV6-1 and TRBJ1-5; maybe TRBD1 (5 bases). Germline CDR1 is MNHNS and CDR2 is SASEGT. This CDR3 comprises 16 residues. The V end was cut by 4 bases, the J end by 0 bases, with 13 bases between. The CDR3: CASSGVQAYSNQPQHF. The CDR3 DNA is TGTGCCAGCAGTGGGGTACAGGCGTATAGCAATCAGCCCCAGCATTTT.

The CDR3 bases are TGTGCCATCAGCGAAGGGGGGCTGGGAGATACGCAGTATTTT. It specifies CAISEGGLGDTQYF. This chain uses TRBV10-3 with TRBJ2-3, with D perhaps assigned TRBD1 or TRBD2 (6 bases each). The ends were cut back, 6 bases at V and 5 bases at J, with 15 bases in the middle. This CDR3 is built from 14 residues. The V gene's germline CDR1 is ENHRY and CDR2 SYGVKD.

The rearrangement joins TRBV25-1 to TRBJ2-7, with D hard to call. V lost 6 bases and J 6 bases, leaving 9 bases between the germline ends. Germline CDR1 is MGHDK and CDR2 is SYGVNS. The CDR3 is 11 amino acids. DNA of the CDR3: TGTGCCAGCAGGTCGACGACCGAGCAGTACTTC. As protein: CASRSTTEQYF.

About this clone itself: Other DNA sequences of this sample code for an identical CDR3. This chain connects TRBV11-3 to TRBJ2-7; D uncertain. V lost 6 bases to trimming and J lost 7 bases, with 13 bases between them. Germline-derived CDR1 and CDR2 are SGHNT and YENEEA. The CDR3 length is 12 residues. In nucleotides, the CDR3 is TGTGCCAGCAGTCTAACATTGGGGGAGCAGTACTTC. Translation: CASSLTLGEQYF.

V usage is TRBV2 and J usage is TRBJ1-3; no clear D. Trimming shortened V by 4 bases and J by 4 bases, and 5 bases separated the two germline ends. The CDR3 has 12 amino acids. The germline V gene encodes CDR1 SNHLY and CDR2 FYNNEI. The CDR3 loop reads CASSVGGNTIYF. DNA for the CDR3: TGTGCCAGCAGTGTTGGGGGAAACACCATATATTTT.

The V call is TRBV6-5, the J call TRBJ1-5; tentatively, D is TRBD1 (5 bases). Germline CDR1 reads MNHEY; CDR2 reads SVGAGI. The CDR3 runs to 14 residues. Trimming cost V 6 bases and J 5 bases, with 14 bases left between them. The CDR3 loop is CASRRDRGDQPQHF. The CDR3 region has the DNA TGTGCCAGCAGGAGAGACAGAGGGGATCAGCCCCAGCATTTT.

V and J are TRBV28 and TRBJ1-3; D not resolved. V gave up 4 bases and J gave up 6 bases, with 1 base separating them. Per the germline V gene, CDR1 is MDHEN and CDR2 is SYDVKM. The length of the CDR3 is 10 residues. The CDR3 protein is CASSSNTIYF. The CDR3 region has the DNA TGTGCCAGCAGTTCAAACACCATATATTTT. The complete variable domain, with remaining parts taken from reference TRBV28 and TRBJ1-3, reads DVKVTQSSRYLVKRTGEKVFLECVQDMDHENMFWYRQDPGLGLRLIYFSYDVKMKEKGDIPEGYSVSREKKERFSLILESASTNQTSMYLCASSSNTIYFGEGSWLTVV.

This clone was recorded once. V gene TRBV11-1 combines with J gene TRBJ1-1; D is ambiguous. The V and J ends lost 3 bases and 4 bases respectively, with 12 bases between them. The CDR3 is 14 residues long. Germline CDR1 and CDR2: SGHAT and FQDESV (reference sequence). The CDR3, as DNA: TGTGCCAGCAGCTTTAGGAGGATCGCCACTGAAGCTTTCTTT. Amino acid sequence: CASSFRRIATEAFF.